The next 20 T cell receptor beta chains were all read from a single sample in a study of beta chain features in type 1 diabetes. Sequenced material consisted of expressed TCRB transcripts (all of the isolated RNA was reverse transcribed). Assay used: immunoSEQ multiplex PCR; TCRdb lists only in-frame clones, some missing. The sample includes 810,000 or so clones, around a sixth seen only once; the top ten take 0.02% to 0.025%. The sample taken for sequencing was naive CD4+ T cells from blood. Source of these receptors: a woman aged 18-29 years in good health.

A few counts support this clone. This chain links TRBV7-3 with TRBJ2-1; no clear D. Germline CDR1 and CDR2: SGHTA and FQGTGA. The CDR3 length is 14 residues. V gave up 5 bases and J gave up 9 bases, with 17 bases separating them. Here the CDR3 reads CASSALGGASEQFF. The CDR3 DNA reads TGTGCCAGCAGCGCATTAGGTGGAGCGAGTGAGCAGTTCTTC.

There are a few counts of this clone. The V call is TRBV28, the J call TRBJ1-1, with a possible D match to TRBD1 (6 bases). Trimming took off 6 bases at V and 5 bases at J, with 19 bases between the two ends. The germline V gene encodes CDR1 MDHEN and CDR2 SYDVKM. This CDR3 region has 15 residues. The CDR3 bases are TGTGCCAGCAGACCCGGGACACTTGAACAGACTGAAGCTTTCTTT. Translated: CASRPGTLEQTEAFF.

This clone was counted only a few times. In the same sample, other DNA sequences code for this CDR3. The chain couples TRBV29-1 to TRBJ2-3; possibly TRBD2 for D (5 bases). The germline gives CDR1 SQVTM, CDR2 ANQGSEA. The CDR3 totals 13 residues. V shed 6 bases and J shed 1 base, with 11 bases lying between them. CDR3 in DNA: TGCAGCGTCGAGCGGACGGGCACAGATACGCAGTATTTT. Protein sequence: CSVERTGTDTQYF.

In its sample, this clone was seen many times. Other DNA sequences in the same sample also yield this CDR3. The chain uses TRBV28 and TRBJ2-5; D possibly uses TRBD1 or TRBD2 (5 bases each). Germline CDR1 MDHEN, CDR2 SYDVKM. The CDR3 contains 14 residues. Trimming cost V 4 bases and J 1 base, with 10 bases left between them. The CDR3 protein is CASSSGQVQETQYF. The CDR3 DNA sequence: TGTGCCAGCAGTTCGGGGCAGGTCCAAGAGACCCAGTACTTC.

This sequence joins TRBV19 and TRBJ2-7; 7 bases align to TRBD2. V lost 2 bases to trimming and J lost 6 bases; unmatched junction nucleotides: 10. The CDR3 contains 15 residues. CDR1 is LNHDA, CDR2 SQIVND, per germline (reference sequence). CDR3 protein: CASSIIGGSRVEQYF. In nucleotides, the CDR3 is TGTGCCAGTAGTATAATTGGCGGGAGTAGAGTCGAGCAGTACTTC.

The V gene is TRBV18, the J gene TRBJ2-5, with TRBD2 as a possible D gene (6 bases). Trimming removed 6 bases from V and 4 bases from J, with 15 bases in between. Germline V gives CDR1 KGHSH, CDR2 LQKENI. CDR3 length: 14 residues. The CDR3 loop reads CASSRQAGRETQYF. The CDR3 region has the DNA TGTGCCAGCTCGCGGCAAGCGGGTAGAGAGACCCAGTACTTC. Filled out from reference TRBV18 and TRBJ2-5, the complete variable domain reads NAGVMQNPRHLVRRRGQEARLRCSPMKGHSHVYWYRQLPEEGLKFMVYLQKENIIDESGMPKERFSAEFPKEGPSILRIQQVVRGDSAAYFCASSRQAGRETQYFGPGTRLLVL.

The J gene is TRBJ1-2, the V gene TRBV15; D call uncertain. This CDR3 has 12 residues. V was clipped by 0 bases and J by 10 bases, with 9 bases between them. From germline, CDR1 is LNHNV and CDR2 YYDKDF (reference sequence). The CDR3 DNA follows: TGTGCCACCAGCAGAGATCGACAATCCTACACCTTC. Translation: CATSRDRQSYTF.

The chain carries TRBV6-1 and TRBJ2-3, with D perhaps TRBD1 (6 bases). This CDR3 contains 16 residues. CDR1 is MNHNS and CDR2 is SASEGT in the germline V gene. The V end lost 2 bases, the J end lost 0 bases, and 12 bases lay between the germline ends. The CDR3 DNA reads as TGTGCCAGCAGTGAATGGGCAGGGGCGAGCACAGATACGCAGTATTTT. Its translation is CASSEWAGASTDTQYF.

The chain combines TRBV5-1 with TRBJ1-1; D gene uncertain. Trimming took off 1 base at V and 0 bases at J, with 13 bases between the two ends. The CDR3 sequence is 16 residues long. The germline gives CDR1 SGHRS, CDR2 YFSETQ. CDR3 protein: CASSLTRRTMNTEAFF. For the CDR3, the DNA is TGCGCCAGCAGCTTGACTCGGAGAACGATGAACACTGAAGCTTTCTTT.

This sequence joins TRBV6-1 and TRBJ2-1; no firm D call. The CDR3 sequence is 13 residues long. Trimming stripped 10 bases from V and 0 bases from J, with 10 bases between. The V gene's germline CDR1 is MNHNS and CDR2 SASEGT. The DNA of the CDR3 is TGTGCCACCCGGAAAAGCTCCTACAATGAGCAGTTCTTC. Amino acid sequence: CATRKSSYNEQFF.

The chain has TRBV7-2 and TRBJ1-2, with 7 bases fitting TRBD1. Losses at the gene ends were 5 bases for V and 9 bases for J; bases not matched to a gene: 6. From germline, CDR1 is SGHTA and CDR2 FQGNSA. The CDR3 runs 12 residues. In nucleotides, the CDR3 is TGTGCCAGCAGCGCACGACAGGGTCGCTACACCTTC. Translating gives CASSARQGRYTF.

This clone was recorded at least ten times. The chain links TRBV15 to TRBJ1-2; 8 bases line up with TRBD1. This CDR3 spans 13 amino acids. Trimming removed 8 bases from V and 4 bases from J; junction bases left unmatched: 6. Germline CDR1 is LNHNV and CDR2 is YYDKDF (reference sequence). The CDR3 DNA reads as TGTGCCACCGCGCGGACAGGGCTCTATGGCTACACCTTC. Translation: CATARTGLYGYTF.

The chain links TRBV5-4 to TRBJ1-2; a weak D match, TRBD1 (5 bases). V dropped 3 bases and J dropped 4 bases, with 13 bases sitting between them. The CDR3 is made up of 14 amino acids. CDR1 is SGHNT, CDR2 YYREEE, per germline (reference sequence). The CDR3 DNA is TGTGCCAGCAGCTCAAGCGGGGGGATCTATGGCTACACCTTC. This translates into CASSSSGGIYGYTF.

This chain uses TRBV18 with TRBJ2-7; 7 nucleotides agree with TRBD2. Germline loops: CDR1 KGHSH, CDR2 LQKENI. With V trimmed by 0 bases and J by 1 base, 3 bases remained unmatched. The CDR3 runs to 15 residues. Here the CDR3 DNA reads TGTGCCAGCTCACCACCGGCTAGCGGTTCCTACGAGCAGTACTTC. It yields the protein CASSPPASGSYEQYF.

In its sample, this clone was seen a few times. CDR3: CASSVAPMGGDYGYTF. Here the CDR3 DNA reads TGTGCCAGCAGCGTAGCCCCAATGGGGGGGGACTATGGCTACACCTTC. The rearrangement links TRBV9 to TRBJ1-2; a possible D gene is TRBD1 (5 bases). Germline V gives CDR1 SGDLS, CDR2 YYNGEE. The CDR3 is 16 amino acids. The V gene lost 0 bases and the J gene lost 3 bases, with 15 bases spanning the gap.

The chain carries TRBV5-1 and TRBJ2-3; TRBD1 matches at 8 bases. Germline V lookup: CDR1 SGHRS, CDR2 YFSETQ. V was clipped by 3 bases and J by 2 bases; unmatched bases: 5. This CDR3 has 15 amino acids. The CDR3 DNA sequence: TGCGCCAGCAGCTCCGGGACAGGCCACACAGATACGCAGTATTTT. Translated: CASSSGTGHTDTQYF.

This clone showed up just a few times. Other nucleotide sequences in the sample specify the same CDR3. The rearrangement joins TRBV5-6 to TRBJ2-1; D unresolved. Germline CDR1 is SGHDT and CDR2 is YYEEEE. The V gene lost 1 base and the J gene lost 7 bases, with 3 bases spanning the gap. The CDR3 consists of 11 residues. This CDR3 reads CASSLINEQFF. CDR3 nucleotide sequence: TGTGCCAGCAGCTTGATAAATGAGCAGTTCTTC.

In its sample, this clone was seen a few times. CDR3 DNA sequence: TGTGCCATCAGTCGAGCGAACACTGAAGCTTTCTTT. Its protein is CAISRANTEAFF. The chain employs TRBV10-3 and TRBJ1-1; no clear D gene. The germline V and J ends were trimmed by 5 bases and 1 base, with 5 bases remaining between them. The CDR3 has 12 residues. The germline V gene encodes CDR1 ENHRY and CDR2 SYGVKD.

This clone came up a few times. The chain is built from TRBV28 and TRBJ2-5; the D gene is possibly TRBD2 (6 bases). The CDR3 totals 12 residues. Germline assignment: CDR1 MDHEN and CDR2 SYDVKM. V lost 8 bases, J lost 5 bases, and 12 bases lay in between. CDR3 protein: CASGGSWETQYF. CDR3 DNA sequence: TGTGCCAGCGGGGGGTCTTGGGAGACCCAGTACTTC.

This clone came up a few times. CDR3 coding DNA: TGTGCCAGCAGTTACGGCGGGACAGAGAATGAAAAACTGTTTTTT. It is translated as CASSYGGTENEKLFF. The rearrangement joins TRBV6-5 to TRBJ1-4; TRBD1 matches 7 bases. In germline, CDR1 is MNHEY, CDR2 SVGAGI. With V trimmed by 2 bases and J by 5 bases, 5 bases remained unmatched. CDR3 length equals 15 residues.